This T cell receptor (beta chain) was captured by sequencing in a study of T cells after yellow fever vaccination. Regarding the study as a whole: Most primary-vaccination clones reappeared after the booster (about 95% CD4, 88% CD8). Researchers report a weaker secondary response that nonetheless peaked faster, day 5 versus 15.

The CDR3 is made up of 16 amino acids. Germline CDR1 DFQATT, CDR2 SNEGSKA (reference sequence). With 6 bases clipped from V and 6 bases from J, the junction kept 16 bases outside the gene matches. Details on this clonotype: Its antigen is currently unknown.

TCRdb passed the 5' RACE reads through MiXCR, listing each CDR3 protein once. The data contain tens of thousands of distinct CDR3 sequences, approximately 8% of them singletons. The source was CD8+ T cells sorted from PBMCs, collected on the day of the yellow fever booster vaccination. This sequence was found in a man between 25 and 39 years old who received the YFV17D yellow fever vaccine. The genes are TRBV20-1 and TRBJ2-2, with 7 bases identical to TRBD2. The DNA for the CDR3 is TGCAGTGCCTCCCAGGGAGCGGGATTGGAGGCCGGGGAGCTGTTTTTT. Translation: CSASQGAGLEAGELFF.